Listed here is a single TCR beta chain. The antigen remains undetermined. The data derive from a study of a mutant IDH1 vaccine in newly diagnosed glioma. About the research overall: Vaccination followed radiotherapy alone by 4-6 weeks, or accompanied temozolomide cycles. Before enrollment, the patients had been treated with radiotherapy alone, temozolomide alone, or both together. Most of them had received both.

Time point here: week 5, during vaccination. It was 300 ug of mutant IDH1 20-mer peptide that made up each vaccine dose, given with topical imiquimod. Germline lookup yields CDR1 LGHNA and CDR2 YNFKEQ. CDR3 length equals 16 residues. Losses at the gene ends were 4 bases for V and 5 bases for J; bases not matched to a gene: 9. The protocol was immunoSEQ multiplex PCR, while the TCRdb copy is restricted to in-frame clones and leaves out a portion. Here the sample spans roughly 25,000 clones, 60% to 80% being singletons. The receptor was derived from a middle-aged man with glioma. The sample consisted of PBMCs, taken from a glioma patient whose treatment included an IDH1 peptide vaccine. The chain joins TRBV4-2 to TRBJ2-7; TRBD2 agrees at 12 bases. CDR3 residues: CASSPLLAGGQDEQYF. The DNA for the CDR3 is TGTGCCAGCAGCCCCCTACTAGCGGGAGGACAAGACGAGCAGTACTTC.